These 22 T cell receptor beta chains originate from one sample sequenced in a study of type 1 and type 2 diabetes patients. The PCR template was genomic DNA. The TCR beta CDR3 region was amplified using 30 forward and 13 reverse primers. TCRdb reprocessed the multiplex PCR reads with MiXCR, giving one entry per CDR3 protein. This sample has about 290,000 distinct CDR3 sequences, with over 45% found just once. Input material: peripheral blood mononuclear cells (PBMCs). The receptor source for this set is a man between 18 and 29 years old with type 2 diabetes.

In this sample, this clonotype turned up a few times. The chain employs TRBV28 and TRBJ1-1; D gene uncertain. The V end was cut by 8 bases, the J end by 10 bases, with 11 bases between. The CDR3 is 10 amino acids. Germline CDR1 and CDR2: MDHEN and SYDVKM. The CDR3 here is CASSRSGAFF. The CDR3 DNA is TGTGCCAGCTCCCGTTCTGGAGCTTTCTTT.

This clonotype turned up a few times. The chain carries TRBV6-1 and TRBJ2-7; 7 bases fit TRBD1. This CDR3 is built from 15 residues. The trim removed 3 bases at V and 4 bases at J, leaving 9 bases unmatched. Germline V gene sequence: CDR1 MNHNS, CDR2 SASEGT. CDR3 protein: CASSERGQFLYEQYF. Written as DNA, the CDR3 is TGTGCCAGCAGTGAGAGGGGACAGTTCCTTTACGAGCAGTACTTC.

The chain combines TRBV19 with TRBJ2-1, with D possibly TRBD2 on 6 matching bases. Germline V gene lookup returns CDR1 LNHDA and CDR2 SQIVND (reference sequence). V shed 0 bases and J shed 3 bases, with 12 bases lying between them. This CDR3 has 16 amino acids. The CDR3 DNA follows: TGTGCCAGTAGTATAGAGCGTAGCGGATTCTACAATGAGCAGTTCTTC. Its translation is CASSIERSGFYNEQFF.

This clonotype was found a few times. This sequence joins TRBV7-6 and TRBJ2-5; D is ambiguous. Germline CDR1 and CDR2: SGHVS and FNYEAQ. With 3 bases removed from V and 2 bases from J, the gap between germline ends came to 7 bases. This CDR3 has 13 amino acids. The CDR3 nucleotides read TGTGCCAGCAGCTTGGGCTATCAAGAGACCCAGTACTTC. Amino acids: CASSLGYQETQYF.

Written as DNA, the CDR3 is TGTGCCAGCAGCCATCCCGTGGCGACGGGAGGTGGGGCCAACGTCCTGACTTTC. It specifies CASSHPVATGGGANVLTF. The chain links TRBV14 to TRBJ2-6, with TRBD2 identical over 7 bases. After removal of 3 bases from V and 3 bases from J, the junction contained 11 bases not matched to a gene. This CDR3 comprises 18 residues. Germline V gene sequence: CDR1 SGHDN, CDR2 FVKESK.

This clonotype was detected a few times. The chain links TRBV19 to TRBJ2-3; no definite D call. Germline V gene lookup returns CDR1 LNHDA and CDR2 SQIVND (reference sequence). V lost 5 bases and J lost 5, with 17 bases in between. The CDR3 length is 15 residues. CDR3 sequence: CASSSSPDARDTQYF. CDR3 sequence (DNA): TGTGCCAGTAGTTCAAGTCCGGACGCCCGAGATACGCAGTATTTT.

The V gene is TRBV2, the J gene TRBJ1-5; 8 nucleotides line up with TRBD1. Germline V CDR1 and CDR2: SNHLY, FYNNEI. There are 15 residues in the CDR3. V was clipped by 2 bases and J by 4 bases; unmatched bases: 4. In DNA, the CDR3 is TGTGCCAGCAGTGAACCCACAGGGGGTAATCAGCCCCAGCATTTT. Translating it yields CASSEPTGGNQPQHF.

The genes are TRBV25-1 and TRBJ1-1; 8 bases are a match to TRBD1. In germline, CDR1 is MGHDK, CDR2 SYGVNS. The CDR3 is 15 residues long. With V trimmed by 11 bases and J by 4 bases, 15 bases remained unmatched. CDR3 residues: CAAGRTGSMSTEAFF. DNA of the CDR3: TGTGCCGCCGGGAGGACAGGGAGCATGAGCACTGAAGCTTTCTTT. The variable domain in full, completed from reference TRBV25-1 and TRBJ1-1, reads EADIYQTPRYLVIGTGKKITLECSQTMGHDKMYWYQQDPGMELHLIHYSYGVNSTEKGDLSSESTVSRIRTEHFPLTLESARPSHTSQYLCAAGRTGSMSTEAFFGQGTRLTVV.

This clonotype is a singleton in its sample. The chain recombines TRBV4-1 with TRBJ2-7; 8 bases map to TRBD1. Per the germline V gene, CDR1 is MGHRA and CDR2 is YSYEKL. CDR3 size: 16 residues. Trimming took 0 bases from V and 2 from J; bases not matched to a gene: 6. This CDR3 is CASSQEPGGIPYEQYF. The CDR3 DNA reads TGCGCCAGCAGCCAAGAGCCAGGGGGCATCCCCTACGAGCAGTACTTC.

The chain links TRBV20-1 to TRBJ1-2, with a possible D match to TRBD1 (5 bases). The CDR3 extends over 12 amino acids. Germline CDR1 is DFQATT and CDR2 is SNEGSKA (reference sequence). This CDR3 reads CSATDTNYGYTF. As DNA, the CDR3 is TGCAGCGCGACGGACACAAACTATGGCTACACCTTC.

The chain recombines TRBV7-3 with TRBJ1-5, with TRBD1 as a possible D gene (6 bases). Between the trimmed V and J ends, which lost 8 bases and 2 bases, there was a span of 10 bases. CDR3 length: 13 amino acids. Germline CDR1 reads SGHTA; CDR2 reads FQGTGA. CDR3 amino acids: CASGEGGNQPQHF. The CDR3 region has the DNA TGTGCCAGCGGAGAGGGGGGCAATCAGCCCCAGCATTTT.

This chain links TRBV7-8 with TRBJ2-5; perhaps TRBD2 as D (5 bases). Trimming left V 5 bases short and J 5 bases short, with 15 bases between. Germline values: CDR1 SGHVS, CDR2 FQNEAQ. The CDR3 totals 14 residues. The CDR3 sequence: CASSAPEGMETQYF. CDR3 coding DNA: TGTGCCAGCAGCGCCCCCGAGGGCATGGAGACCCAGTACTTC.

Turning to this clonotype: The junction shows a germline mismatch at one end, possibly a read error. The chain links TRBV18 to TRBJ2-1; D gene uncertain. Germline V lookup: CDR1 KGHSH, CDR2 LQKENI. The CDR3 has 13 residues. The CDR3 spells CAGSPGISNEQFF. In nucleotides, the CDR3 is TGTGCCGGCTCACCAGGTATCTCCAATGAGCAGTTCTTC.

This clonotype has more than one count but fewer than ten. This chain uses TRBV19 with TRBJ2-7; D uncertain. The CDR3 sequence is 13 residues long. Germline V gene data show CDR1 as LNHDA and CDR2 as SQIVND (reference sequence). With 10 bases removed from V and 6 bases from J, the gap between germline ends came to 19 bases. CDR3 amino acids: CATRRTGSGEQYF. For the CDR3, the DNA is TGTGCCACCAGGCGTACGGGTTCGGGCGAGCAGTACTTC. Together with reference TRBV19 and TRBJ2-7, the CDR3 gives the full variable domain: DGGITQSPKYLFRKEGQNVTLSCEQNLNHDAMYWYRQDPGQGLRLIYYSQIVNDFQKGDIAEGYSVSREKKESFPLTVTSAQKNPTAFYLCATRRTGSGEQYFGPGTRLTVT.

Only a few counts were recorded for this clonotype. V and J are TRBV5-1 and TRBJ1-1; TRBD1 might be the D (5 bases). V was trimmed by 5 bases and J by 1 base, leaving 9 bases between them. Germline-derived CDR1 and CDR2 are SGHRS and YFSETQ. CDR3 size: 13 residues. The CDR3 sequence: CASRRGENTEAFF. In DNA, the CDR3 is TGCGCCAGCAGGCGGGGGGAGAACACTGAAGCTTTCTTT.

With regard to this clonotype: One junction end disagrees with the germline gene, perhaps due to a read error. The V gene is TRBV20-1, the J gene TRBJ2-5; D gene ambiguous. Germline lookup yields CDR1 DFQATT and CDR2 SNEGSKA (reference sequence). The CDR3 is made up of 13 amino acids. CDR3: CSMRHLRRETRYF. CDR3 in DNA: TGCAGTATGCGGCACCTTCGGCGTGAGACCCGGTACTTC.

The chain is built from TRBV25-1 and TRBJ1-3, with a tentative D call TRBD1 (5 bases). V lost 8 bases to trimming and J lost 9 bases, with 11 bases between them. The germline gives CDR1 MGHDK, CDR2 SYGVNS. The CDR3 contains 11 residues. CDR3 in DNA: TGTGCCAGCGATCTTCAGGGCACCATATATTTT. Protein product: CASDLQGTIYF.

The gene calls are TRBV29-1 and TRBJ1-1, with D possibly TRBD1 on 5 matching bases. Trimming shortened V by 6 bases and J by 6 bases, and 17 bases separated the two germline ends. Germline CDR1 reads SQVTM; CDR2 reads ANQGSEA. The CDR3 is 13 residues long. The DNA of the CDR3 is TGCAGCGTGGGGGTCGAGAGCGCGCCTGAAGCTTTCTTT. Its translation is CSVGVESAPEAFF. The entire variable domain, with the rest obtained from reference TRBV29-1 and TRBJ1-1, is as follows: SAVISQKPSRDICQRGTSLTIQCQVDSQVTMMFWYRQQPGQSLTLIATANQGSEATYESGFVIDKFPISRPNLTFSTLTVSNMSPEDSSIYLCSVGVESAPEAFFGQGTRLTVV.

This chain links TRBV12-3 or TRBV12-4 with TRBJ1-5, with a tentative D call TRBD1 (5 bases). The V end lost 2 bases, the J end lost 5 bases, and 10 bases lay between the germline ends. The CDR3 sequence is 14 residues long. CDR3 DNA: TGTGCCAGCAGTTTATCTGGGGCGCATCAGCCCCAGCATTTT. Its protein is CASSLSGAHQPQHF.

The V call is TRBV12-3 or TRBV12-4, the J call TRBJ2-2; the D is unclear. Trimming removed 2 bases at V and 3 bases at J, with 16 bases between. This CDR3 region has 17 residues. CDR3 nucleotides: TGTGCCAGCAGTTTAACGCATGGGCAGGAATACACCGGGGAGCTGTTTTTT. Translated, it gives CASSLTHGQEYTGELFF.

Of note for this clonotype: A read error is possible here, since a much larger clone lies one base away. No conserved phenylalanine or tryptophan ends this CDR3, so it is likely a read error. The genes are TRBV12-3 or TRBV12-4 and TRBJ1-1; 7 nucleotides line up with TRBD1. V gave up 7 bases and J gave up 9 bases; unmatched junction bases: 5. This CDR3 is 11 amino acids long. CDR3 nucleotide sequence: TGTGCCAGCAAGACAGGGAAGAAAGCTTTCTTA. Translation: CASKTGKKAFL.

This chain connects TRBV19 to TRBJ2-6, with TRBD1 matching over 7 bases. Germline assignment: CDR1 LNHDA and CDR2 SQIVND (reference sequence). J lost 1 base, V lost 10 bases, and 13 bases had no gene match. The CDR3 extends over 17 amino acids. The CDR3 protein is CATARTGLGSGANVLTF. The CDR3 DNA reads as TGTGCCACCGCTAGGACAGGTTTAGGATCTGGGGCCAACGTCCTGACTTTC.